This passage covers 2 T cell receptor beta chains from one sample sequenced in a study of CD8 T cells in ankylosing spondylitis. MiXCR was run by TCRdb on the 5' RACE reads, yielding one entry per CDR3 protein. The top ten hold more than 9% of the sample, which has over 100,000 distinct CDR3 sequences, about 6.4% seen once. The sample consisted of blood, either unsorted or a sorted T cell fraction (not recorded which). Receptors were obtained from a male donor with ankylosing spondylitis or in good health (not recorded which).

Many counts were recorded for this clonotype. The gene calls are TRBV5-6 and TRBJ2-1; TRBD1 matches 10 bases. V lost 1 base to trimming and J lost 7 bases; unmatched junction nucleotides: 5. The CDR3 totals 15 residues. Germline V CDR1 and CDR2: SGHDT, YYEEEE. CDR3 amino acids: CASSLPGQGQNEQFF. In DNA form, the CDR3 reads TGTGCCAGCAGCTTGCCGGGACAGGGGCAAAATGAGCAGTTCTTC.

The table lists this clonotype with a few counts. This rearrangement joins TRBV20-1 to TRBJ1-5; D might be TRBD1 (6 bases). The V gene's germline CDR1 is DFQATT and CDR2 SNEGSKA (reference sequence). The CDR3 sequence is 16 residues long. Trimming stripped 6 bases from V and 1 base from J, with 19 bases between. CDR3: CSALGGGRGSNQPQHF. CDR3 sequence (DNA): TGCAGTGCCCTCGGCGGGGGGCGAGGGAGCAATCAGCCCCAGCATTTT.